The clone carrying this T cell receptor beta chain appeared many times. Its antigen remains unknown. This sample was included in a study of T cells after yellow fever vaccination. Study-wide findings and caveats: A secondary response was less intense yet reached its peak sooner, at day 5 versus 15. Boosting was followed by the reappearance of most primary-vaccination clones (under 97% CD4, about 88% CD8).

Trimming cost V 5 bases and J 4 bases; bases outside gene matches: 8. This CDR3 has 15 residues. CDR1 SGHVS and CDR2 FQNEAQ come from the germline V gene. The study made its TCR cDNA through 5'RACE template switching. That step introduced a universal primer site along with UMIs. A single record per CDR3 protein comes from TCRdb applying MiXCR to the 5' RACE reads. The sample records about 69,000 distinct CDR3 sequences, about 6% being singletons. The sequence was collected from a man between 18 and 35 years old who received the YFV17D yellow fever vaccine. Sequencing was performed on CD4+ T cells sorted from PBMCs, taken around 14 days after the first yellow fever vaccination. The chain recombines TRBV7-8 with TRBJ1-5; 7 positions match TRBD1. In DNA form, the CDR3 reads TGTGCCAGCAGCCACGACAGGGTGGGAAATCAGCCCCAGCATTTT. Its translation: CASSHDRVGNQPQHF.